This T cell receptor (beta chain) was sequenced in a study of blood T cell repertoires in COVID-19. Study-wide background: The United States, Italy and Spain supplied acute and convalescent COVID-19 samples.

Authors' data handling: Reference gene primer amplification gave estimated nucleated cell counts. Measured with immunoSEQ multiplex PCR; TCRdb has only the in-frame clones, and not every one. V and J calls and clone size are those listed in that table; D and trimming were worked out from the DNA. The sample shows 45,000 to 60,000 clones, more than 80% of them seen only once. This CDR3 spans 18 amino acids. The sample consisted of peripheral blood. The rearrangement joins TRBV21-1 to TRBJ2-3; TRBD1 is taken as the D call from the table, unchecked against the DNA. TRBV21-1 is designated a pseudogene. The sequence was collected from a human donor in a cohort sampled during active COVID-19. The CDR3 DNA sequence: TGTGCCAGCAGCAAAATCGGGTTACGGGACAGGGGGGGAGATACGCAGTATTTT. Translation: CASSKIGLRDRGGDTQYF.